This TCR beta chain derives from a study of response to subunit inactivated influenza vaccine. TCRdb analysed the RT-PCR reads with MiXCR anew, one entry per CDR3 protein. The repertoire holds 500,000 to 600,000 distinct CDR3 sequences, under 15% seen once, with less than 15% in the top ten. Trimming shortened V by 2 bases and J by 10 bases, and 9 bases separated the two germline ends. This CDR3 spans 13 amino acids. CDR1 is SEHNR and CDR2 is FQNEAQ in the germline V gene (reference sequence). Study findings and constraints: Authors proposed each seasonal influenza vaccination draws in few new T cells.

As regards this clonotype: Its matching antigen is unknown.

This TCR came from a man aged 45-65 years who received an inactivated influenza vaccine. Material: PBMCs from blood, obtained more than 35 days after vaccination. The chain links TRBV7-9 to TRBJ1-6; D remains unclear. The CDR3 here is CASSLLRESPLHF. The CDR3 DNA reads as TGTGCCAGCAGCTTACTGCGGGAATCACCCCTCCACTTT.